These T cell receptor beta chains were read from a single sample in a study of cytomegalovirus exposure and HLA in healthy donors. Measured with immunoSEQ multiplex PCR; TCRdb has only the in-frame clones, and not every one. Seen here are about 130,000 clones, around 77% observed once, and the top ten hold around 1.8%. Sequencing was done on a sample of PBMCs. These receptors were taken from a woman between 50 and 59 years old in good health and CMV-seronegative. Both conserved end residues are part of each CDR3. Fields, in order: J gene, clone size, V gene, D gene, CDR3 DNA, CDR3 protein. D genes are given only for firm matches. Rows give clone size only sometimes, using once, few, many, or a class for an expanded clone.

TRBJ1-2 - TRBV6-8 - TGTGCCAGCAGTTTTTCCGAGTATGGCTACACCTTC CASSFSEYGYTF
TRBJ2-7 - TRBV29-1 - TGCAGCGCCGGAGGCGCTGGACAGACAGTCTACGAGCAGTACTTC CSAGGAGQTVYEQYF
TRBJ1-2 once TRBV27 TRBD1 TGTGCCAGCAGTTCTTATGGACAGGCAAAGGATGGCTACACCTTC CASSSYGQAKDGYTF
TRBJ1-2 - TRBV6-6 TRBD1 TGTGCCAGCAGTACCCCACAGGGGGTGGGCTATGGCTACACCTTC CASSTPQGVGYGYTF
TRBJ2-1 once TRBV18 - TGTGCCAGCTCACCACCGAGTCCGGATTCGGGGCAGTTCTTC CASSPPSPDSGQFF
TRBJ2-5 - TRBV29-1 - TGCAGCGTTGAAAGCTGGCAGGGGTTGGAGACCCAGTACTTC CSVESWQGLETQYF
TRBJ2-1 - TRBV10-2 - TGCGCCAGCGGGAGGCCATACAATGAGCAGTTCTTC CASGRPYNEQFF
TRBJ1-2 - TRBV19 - TGTGCCAGTAGCCGCGGGACTCCGGCTAACTATGGCTACACCTTC CASSRGTPANYGYTF
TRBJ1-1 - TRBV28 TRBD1 TGTGCCAGCAGCTCAGGGGGTGCAGCTTTCTTT CASSSGGAAFF
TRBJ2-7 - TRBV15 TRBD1 TGTGCCACCAGCAGAGGGGGGACAGTCAACGAGCAGTACTTC CATSRGGTVNEQYF
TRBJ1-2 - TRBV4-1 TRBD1 TGCGCCAGCAGCCAAGATCTGTCGCCGACAGGGCCGTTGGGGCCGGGCTACACCTTC CASSQDLSPTGPLGPGYTF
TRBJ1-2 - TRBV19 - TGTGCCAGTAGTATCCGAGGTCGTGTGTATGGCTACACCTTC CASSIRGRVYGYTF
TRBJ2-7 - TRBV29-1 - TGCAGCGTGGCAGGGCTGCAGAACTACGAGCAGTACTTC CSVAGLQNYEQYF
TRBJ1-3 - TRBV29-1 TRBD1 TGCAGCGTTGAAGGGGAAAGGGGGCTTGGAAACACCATATATTTT CSVEGERGLGNTIYF
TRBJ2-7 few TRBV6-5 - TGTGCCAGCACTAGGGGGGGGCAGTTCGGGCACGAGCAGTACTTC CASTRGGQFGHEQYF
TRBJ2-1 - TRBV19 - TGTGCCAGTAGTCTCGAGGGGGGGTCTAAGCAGGAGCAGTTCTTC CASSLEGGSKQEQFF
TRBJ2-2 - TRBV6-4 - TGTGCCAGCTCCGTAGCGTCCACCGGGGAGCTGTTTTTT CASSVASTGELFF
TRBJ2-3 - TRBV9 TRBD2 TGTGCCAGCAGCTTCTCCGGGACTACCACAGATACGCAGTATTTT CASSFSGTTTDTQYF
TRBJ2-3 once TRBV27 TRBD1 TGTGCCAGCAGTTCCTACCTCGGGACAGGGGCGGCAGATACGCAGTATTTT CASSSYLGTGAADTQYF
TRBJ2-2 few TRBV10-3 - TGTGCCATCAGTGAGAGAGGGGACACCCCGTCCGGGGAGCTGTTTTTT CAISERGDTPSGELFF
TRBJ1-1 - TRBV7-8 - TGTGCCAGCAGCCAACCGTCGGCAGGGAACACTGAAGCTTTCTTT CASSQPSAGNTEAFF
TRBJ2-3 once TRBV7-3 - TGTGCCAGCAGCCTAGACCAGGGGAGAGATACGCAGTATTTT CASSLDQGRDTQYF
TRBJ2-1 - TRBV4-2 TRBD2 TGTGCCAGCAGCCAAGATCGAGCCAGCGGGAGGGCTAATGAGCAGTTCTTC CASSQDRASGRANEQFF
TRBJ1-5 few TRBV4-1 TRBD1 TGCGCCAGCAGCCAAGCGGACAGGGGTAACAATCAGCCCCAGCATTTT CASSQADRGNNQPQHF
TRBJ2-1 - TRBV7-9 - TGTGCCAGCAGCCAGGGACTTCGCTACAATGAGCAGTTCTTC CASSQGLRYNEQFF
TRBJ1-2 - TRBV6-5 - TGTGCCAGCAGGAACATCTCACAGGTGGGTGGCTACACCTTC CASRNISQVGGYTF
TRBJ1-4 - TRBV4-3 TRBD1 TGCGCCAGCAGCCCCTTGGGACAGGGGGAGCAGGATGAAAAACTGTTTTTT CASSPLGQGEQDEKLFF
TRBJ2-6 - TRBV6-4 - TGTGCCAGCAGTCCCGACAGGTTTGCCTACTCTGGGGCCAACGTCCTGACTTTC CASSPDRFAYSGANVLTF
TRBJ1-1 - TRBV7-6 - TGTGCCAGCAGCTTAAGTCGAGGGTCGAACACTGAAGCTTTCTTT CASSLSRGSNTEAFF
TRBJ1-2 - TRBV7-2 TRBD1 TGTGCCAGCAGCTTAGGAGGGGGCGCAGGGTATGGCTACACCTTC CASSLGGGAGYGYTF
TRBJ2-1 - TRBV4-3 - TGCGCCAGCAGCCGAGATGGTGGGGGGGCAGGGTCCTACAATGAGCAGTTCTTC CASSRDGGGAGSYNEQFF
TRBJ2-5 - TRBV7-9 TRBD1 TGTGCCAGCAGCCAGGGGGACAGGGGGCGACTGGAGACCCAGTACTTC CASSQGDRGRLETQYF
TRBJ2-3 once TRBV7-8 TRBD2 TGTGCCAGCAGCTTAAGGCTACTAGCGGATGGGACAGATACGCAGTATTTT CASSLRLLADGTDTQYF
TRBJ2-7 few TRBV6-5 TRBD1 TGTGCCAGCAGTCTAACAGGGGGCGAGCAGTACTTC CASSLTGGEQYF
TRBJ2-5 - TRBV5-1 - TGCGCCAGCAGCTTCGGGACATCAGAGACCCAGTACTTC CASSFGTSETQYF
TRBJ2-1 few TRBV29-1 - TGCAGCGCCCGAAACGGTGAGCAGTTCTTC CSARNGEQFF
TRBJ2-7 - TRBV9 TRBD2 TGTGCCAGCAGCGATTCTAGCGGGGATCCCTACGAGCAGTACTTC CASSDSSGDPYEQYF
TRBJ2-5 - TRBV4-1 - TGCGCCAGCACCCCTATAGCCTCGTACCAAGAGACCCAGTACTTC CASTPIASYQETQYF
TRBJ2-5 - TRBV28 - TGTGCCAGCAGGGACCAACTAGGCGCGGAGACCCAGTACTTC CASRDQLGAETQYF
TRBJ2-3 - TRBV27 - TGTGCCAGCAGTCCCCCGGGACTCCACACAGATACGCAGTATTTT CASSPPGLHTDTQYF
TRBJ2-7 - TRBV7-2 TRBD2 TGTGCCAGCAGCTTAGTGGCAAGTTCGGGGGGGTCCCTCTACGAGCAGTACTTC CASSLVASSGGSLYEQYF